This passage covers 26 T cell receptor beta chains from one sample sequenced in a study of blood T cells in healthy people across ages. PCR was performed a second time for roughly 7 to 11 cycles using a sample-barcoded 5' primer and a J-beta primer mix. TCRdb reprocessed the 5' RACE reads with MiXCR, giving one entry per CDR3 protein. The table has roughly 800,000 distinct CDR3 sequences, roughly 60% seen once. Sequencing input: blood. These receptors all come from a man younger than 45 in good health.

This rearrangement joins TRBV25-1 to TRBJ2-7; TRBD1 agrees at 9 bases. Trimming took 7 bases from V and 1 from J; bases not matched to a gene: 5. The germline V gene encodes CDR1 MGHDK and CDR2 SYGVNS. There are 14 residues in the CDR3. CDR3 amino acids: CASTGTGRSYEQYF. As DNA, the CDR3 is TGTGCCAGCACGGGGACAGGGAGATCCTACGAGCAGTACTTC.

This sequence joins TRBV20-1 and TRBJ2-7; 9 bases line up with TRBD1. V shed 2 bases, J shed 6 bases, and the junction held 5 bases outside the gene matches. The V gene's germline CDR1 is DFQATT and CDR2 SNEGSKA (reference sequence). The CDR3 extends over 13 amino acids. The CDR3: CSARWDREGEQYF. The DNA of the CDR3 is TGCAGTGCTAGATGGGACAGGGAGGGCGAGCAGTACTTC.

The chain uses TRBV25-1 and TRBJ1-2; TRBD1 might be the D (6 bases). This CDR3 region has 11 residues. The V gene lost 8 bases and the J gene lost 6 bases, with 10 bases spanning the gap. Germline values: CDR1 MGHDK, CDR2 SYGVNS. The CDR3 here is CASDQGNGYTF. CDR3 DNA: TGTGCCAGCGATCAGGGGAATGGCTACACCTTC.

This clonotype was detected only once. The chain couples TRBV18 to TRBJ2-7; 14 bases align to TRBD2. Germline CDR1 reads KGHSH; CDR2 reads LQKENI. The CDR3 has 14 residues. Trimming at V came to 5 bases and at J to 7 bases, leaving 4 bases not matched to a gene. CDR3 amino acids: CASSTGLAGVEQYF. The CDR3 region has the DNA TGTGCCAGCTCAACGGGACTAGCGGGGGTTGAGCAGTACTTC.

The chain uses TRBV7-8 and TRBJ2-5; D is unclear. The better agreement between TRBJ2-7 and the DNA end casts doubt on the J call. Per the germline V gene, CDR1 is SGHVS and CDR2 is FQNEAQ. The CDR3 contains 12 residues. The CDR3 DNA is TGTGCCAGCAGAGCGACGGACTACGAGCAGTACTTC. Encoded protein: CASRATDYEQYF.

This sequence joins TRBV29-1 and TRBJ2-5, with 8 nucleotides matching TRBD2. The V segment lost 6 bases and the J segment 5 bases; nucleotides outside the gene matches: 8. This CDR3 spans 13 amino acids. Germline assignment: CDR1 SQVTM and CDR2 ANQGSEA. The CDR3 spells CSVSTSGEETQYF. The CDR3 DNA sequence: TGCAGCGTCAGCACTAGCGGCGAGGAGACCCAGTACTTC.

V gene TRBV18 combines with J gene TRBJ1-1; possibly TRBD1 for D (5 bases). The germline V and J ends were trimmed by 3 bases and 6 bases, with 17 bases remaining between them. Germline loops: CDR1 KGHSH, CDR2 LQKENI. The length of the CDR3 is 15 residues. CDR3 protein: CASSPGSGEGAEAFF. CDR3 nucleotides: TGTGCCAGCTCACCGGGCTCGGGGGAGGGCGCTGAAGCTTTCTTT. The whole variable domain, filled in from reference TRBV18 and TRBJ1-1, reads NAGVMQNPRHLVRRRGQEARLRCSPMKGHSHVYWYRQLPEEGLKFMVYLQKENIIDESGMPKERFSAEFPKEGPSILRIQQVVRGDSAAYFCASSPGSGEGAEAFFGQGTRLTVV.

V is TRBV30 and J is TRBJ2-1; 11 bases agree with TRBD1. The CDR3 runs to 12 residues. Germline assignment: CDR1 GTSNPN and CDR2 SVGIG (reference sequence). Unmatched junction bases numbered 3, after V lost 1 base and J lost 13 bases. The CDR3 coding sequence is TGTGCCTGGAGTGCTGGGACAGGGGGTCAGTTCTTC. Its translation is CAWSAGTGGQFF.

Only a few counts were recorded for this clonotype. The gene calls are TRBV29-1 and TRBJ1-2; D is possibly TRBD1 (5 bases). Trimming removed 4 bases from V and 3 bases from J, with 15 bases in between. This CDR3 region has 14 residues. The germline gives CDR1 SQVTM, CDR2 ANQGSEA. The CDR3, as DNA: TGCAGCGTTGCTCCACTCCGCAGGGACTATGGCTACACCTTC. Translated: CSVAPLRRDYGYTF.

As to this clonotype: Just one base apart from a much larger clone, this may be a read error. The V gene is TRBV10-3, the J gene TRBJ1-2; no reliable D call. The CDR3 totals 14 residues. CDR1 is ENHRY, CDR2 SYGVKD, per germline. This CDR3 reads CAIRESIQRDGYTF. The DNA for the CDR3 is TGTGCCATCAGGGAGTCGATACAGCGGGATGGCTACACCTTC.

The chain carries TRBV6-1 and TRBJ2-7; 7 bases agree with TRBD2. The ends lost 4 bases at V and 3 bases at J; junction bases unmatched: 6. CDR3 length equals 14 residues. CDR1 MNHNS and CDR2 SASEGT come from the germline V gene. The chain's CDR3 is CASSGPRTSYEQYF. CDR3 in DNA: TGTGCCAGCAGTGGTCCACGGACTAGCTACGAGCAGTACTTC.

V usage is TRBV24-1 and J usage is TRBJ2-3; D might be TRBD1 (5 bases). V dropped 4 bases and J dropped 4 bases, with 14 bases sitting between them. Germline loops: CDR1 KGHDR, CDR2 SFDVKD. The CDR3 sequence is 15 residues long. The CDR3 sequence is CATSEHQGLSDTQYF. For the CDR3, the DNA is TGTGCCACCAGTGAACACCAGGGTCTTTCAGATACGCAGTATTTT.

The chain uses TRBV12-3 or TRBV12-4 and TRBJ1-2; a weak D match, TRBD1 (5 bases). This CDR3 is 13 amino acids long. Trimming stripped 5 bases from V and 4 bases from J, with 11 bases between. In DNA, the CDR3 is TGTGCCAGCAGTCCCAGGGCGGGCTATGGCTACACCTTC. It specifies CASSPRAGYGYTF.

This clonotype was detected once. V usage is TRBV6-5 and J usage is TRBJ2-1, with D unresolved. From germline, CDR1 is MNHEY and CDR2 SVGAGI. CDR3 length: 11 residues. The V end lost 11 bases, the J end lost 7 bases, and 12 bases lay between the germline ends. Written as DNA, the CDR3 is TGTGCCGTGTCCGCTCTAAATGAGCAGTTCTTC. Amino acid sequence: CAVSALNEQFF.

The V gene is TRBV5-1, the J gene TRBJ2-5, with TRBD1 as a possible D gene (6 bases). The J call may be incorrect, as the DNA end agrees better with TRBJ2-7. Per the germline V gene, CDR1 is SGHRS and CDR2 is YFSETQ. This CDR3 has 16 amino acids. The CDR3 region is CASSLDPQGTGFEQYF. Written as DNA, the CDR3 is TGCGCCAGCAGCCTGGACCCACAGGGAACGGGATTCGAGCAGTACTTC.

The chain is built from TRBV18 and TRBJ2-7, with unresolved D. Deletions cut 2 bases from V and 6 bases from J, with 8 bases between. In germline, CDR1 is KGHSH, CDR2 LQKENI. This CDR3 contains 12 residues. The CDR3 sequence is CASSPVSLEQYF. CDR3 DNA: TGTGCCAGCTCACCAGTCTCCCTCGAGCAGTACTTC.

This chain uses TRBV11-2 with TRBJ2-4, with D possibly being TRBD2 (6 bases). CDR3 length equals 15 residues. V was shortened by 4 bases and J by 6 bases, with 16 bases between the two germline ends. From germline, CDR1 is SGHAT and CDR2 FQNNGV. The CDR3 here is CASSSGGRAGNIQYF. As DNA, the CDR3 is TGTGCCAGCAGCTCCGGAGGGCGGGCAGGAAACATTCAGTACTTC.

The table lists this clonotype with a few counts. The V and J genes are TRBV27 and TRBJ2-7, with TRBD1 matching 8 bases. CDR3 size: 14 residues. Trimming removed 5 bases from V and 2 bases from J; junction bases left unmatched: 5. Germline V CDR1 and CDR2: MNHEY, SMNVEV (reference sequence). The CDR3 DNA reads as TGTGCCAGCAGTACCGGACAGGGTACCTACGAGCAGTACTTC. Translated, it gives CASSTGQGTYEQYF.

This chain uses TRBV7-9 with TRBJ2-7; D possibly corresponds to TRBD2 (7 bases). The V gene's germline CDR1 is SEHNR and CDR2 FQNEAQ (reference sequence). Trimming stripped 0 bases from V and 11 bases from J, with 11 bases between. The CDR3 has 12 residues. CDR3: CASSLAEGGEYF. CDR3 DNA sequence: TGTGCCAGCAGCTTAGCCGAGGGGGGGGAGTACTTC.

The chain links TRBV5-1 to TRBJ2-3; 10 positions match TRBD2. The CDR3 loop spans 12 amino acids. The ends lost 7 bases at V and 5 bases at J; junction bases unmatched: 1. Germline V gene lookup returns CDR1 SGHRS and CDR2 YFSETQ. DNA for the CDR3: TGCGCCAGCGCTAGCGGGGGAGATACGCAGTATTTT. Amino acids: CASASGGDTQYF.

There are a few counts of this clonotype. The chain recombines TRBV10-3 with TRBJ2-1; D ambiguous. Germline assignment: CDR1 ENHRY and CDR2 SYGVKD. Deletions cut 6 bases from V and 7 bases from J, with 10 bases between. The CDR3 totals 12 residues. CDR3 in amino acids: CAISKGTNEQFF. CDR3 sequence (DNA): TGTGCCATCAGCAAGGGTACAAATGAGCAGTTCTTC.

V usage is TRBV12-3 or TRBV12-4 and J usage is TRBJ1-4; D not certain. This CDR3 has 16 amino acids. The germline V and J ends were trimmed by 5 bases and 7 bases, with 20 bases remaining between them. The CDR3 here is CASSKAWSSRSEKLFF. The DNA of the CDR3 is TGTGCCAGCAGTAAAGCCTGGAGTTCGAGGAGTGAAAAACTGTTTTTT.

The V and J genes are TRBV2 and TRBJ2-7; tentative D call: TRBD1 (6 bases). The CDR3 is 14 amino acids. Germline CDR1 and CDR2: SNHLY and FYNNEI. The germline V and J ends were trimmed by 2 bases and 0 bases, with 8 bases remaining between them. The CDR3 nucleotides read TGTGCCAGCAGTGAACAGGGGAGCTCCTACGAGCAGTACTTC. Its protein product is CASSEQGSSYEQYF.

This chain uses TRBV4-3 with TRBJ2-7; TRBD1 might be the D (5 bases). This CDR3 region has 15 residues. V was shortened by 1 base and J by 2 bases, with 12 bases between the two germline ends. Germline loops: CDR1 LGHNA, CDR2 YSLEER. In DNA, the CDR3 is TGCGCCAGCAGCCAAGCCCAGGGAATAACCTACGAGCAGTACTTC. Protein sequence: CASSQAQGITYEQYF.

The CDR3 sequence is CASSKGSGSYEQYF. DNA of the CDR3: TGTGCCAGCTCGAAAGGATCGGGCTCCTACGAGCAGTACTTC. The chain has TRBV9 and TRBJ2-7; D unclear. Germline CDR1 reads SGDLS; CDR2 reads YYNGEE. CDR3 size: 14 residues. V dropped 7 bases and J dropped 0 bases, with 14 bases sitting between them. Full variable domain (remainder filled in from reference TRBV9 and TRBJ2-7): DSGVTQTPKHLITATGQRVTLRCSPRSGDLSVYWYQQSLDQGLQFLIQYYNGEERAKGNILERFSAQQFPDLHSELNLSSLELGDSALYFCASSKGSGSYEQYFGPGTRLTVT.

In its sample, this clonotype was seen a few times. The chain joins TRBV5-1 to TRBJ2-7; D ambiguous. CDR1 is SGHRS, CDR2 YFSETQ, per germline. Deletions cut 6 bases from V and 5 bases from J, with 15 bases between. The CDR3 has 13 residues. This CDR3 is CASMDGPDNEQYF. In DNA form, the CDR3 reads TGCGCCAGCATGGACGGGCCCGACAACGAGCAGTACTTC.